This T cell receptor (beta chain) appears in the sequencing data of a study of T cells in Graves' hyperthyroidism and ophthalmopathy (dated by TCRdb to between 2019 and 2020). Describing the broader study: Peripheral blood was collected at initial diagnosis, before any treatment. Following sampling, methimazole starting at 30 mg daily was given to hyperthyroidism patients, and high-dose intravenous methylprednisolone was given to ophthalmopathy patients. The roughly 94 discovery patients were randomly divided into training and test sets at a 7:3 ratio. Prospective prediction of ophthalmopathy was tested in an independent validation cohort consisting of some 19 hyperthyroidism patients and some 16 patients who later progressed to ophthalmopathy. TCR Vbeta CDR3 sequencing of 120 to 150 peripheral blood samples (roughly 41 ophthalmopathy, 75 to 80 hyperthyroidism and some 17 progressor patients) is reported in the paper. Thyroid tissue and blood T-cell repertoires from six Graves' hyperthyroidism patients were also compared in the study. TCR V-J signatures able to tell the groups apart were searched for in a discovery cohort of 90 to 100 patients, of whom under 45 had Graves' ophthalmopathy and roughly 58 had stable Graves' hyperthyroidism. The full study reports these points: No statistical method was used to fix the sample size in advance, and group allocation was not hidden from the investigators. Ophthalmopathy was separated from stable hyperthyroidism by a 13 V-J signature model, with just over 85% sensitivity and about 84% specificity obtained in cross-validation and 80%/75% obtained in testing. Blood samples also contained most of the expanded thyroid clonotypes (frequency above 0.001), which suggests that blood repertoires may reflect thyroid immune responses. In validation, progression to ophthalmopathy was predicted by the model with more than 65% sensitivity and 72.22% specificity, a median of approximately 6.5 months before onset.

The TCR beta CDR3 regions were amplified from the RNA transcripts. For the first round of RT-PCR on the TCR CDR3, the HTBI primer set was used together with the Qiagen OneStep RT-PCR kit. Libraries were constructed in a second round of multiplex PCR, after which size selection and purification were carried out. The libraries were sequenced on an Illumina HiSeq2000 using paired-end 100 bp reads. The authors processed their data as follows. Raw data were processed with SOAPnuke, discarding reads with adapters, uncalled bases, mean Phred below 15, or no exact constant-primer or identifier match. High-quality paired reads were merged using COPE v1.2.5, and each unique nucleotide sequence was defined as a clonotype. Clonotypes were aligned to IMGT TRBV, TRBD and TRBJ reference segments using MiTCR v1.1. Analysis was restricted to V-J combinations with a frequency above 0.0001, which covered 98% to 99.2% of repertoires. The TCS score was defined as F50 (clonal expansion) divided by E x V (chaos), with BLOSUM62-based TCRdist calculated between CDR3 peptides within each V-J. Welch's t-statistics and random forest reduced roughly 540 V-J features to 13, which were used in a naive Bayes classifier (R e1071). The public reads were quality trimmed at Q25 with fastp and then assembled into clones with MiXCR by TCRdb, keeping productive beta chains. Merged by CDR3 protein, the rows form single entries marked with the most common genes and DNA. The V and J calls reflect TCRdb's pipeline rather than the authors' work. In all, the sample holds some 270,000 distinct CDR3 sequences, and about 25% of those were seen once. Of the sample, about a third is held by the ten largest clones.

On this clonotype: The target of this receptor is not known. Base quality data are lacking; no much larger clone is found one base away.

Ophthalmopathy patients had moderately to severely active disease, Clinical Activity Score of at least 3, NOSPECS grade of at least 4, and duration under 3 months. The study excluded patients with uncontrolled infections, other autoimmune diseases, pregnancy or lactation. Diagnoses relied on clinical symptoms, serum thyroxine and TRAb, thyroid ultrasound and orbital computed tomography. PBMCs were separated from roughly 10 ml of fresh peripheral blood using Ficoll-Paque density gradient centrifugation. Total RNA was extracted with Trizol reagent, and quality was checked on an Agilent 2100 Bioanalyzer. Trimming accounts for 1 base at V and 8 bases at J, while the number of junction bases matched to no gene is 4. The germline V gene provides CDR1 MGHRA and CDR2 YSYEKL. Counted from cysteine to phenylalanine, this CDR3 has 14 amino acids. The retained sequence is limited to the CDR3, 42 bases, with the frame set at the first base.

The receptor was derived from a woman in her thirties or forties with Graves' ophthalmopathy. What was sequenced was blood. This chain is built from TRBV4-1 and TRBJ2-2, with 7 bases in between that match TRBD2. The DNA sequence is TGCGCCAGCAGCCAAGGACTAGCAAGAGGGGAGCTGTTTTTT. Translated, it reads CASSQGLARGELFF.